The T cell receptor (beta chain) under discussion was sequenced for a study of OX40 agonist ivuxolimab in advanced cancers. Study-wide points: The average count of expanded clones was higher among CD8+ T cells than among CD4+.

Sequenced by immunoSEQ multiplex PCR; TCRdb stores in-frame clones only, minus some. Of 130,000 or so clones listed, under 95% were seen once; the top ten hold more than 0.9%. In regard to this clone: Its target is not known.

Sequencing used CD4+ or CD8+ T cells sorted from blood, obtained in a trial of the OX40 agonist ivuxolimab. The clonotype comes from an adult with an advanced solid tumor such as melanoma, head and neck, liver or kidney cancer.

This CDR3 is CASSQDFREYEKLFF. The CDR3 DNA sequence: TGTGCCAGCAGCCAGGACTTCCGCGAATATGAAAAACTGTTTTTT. The chain couples TRBV9 to TRBJ1-4; no firm D call. V was clipped by 4 bases and J by 6 bases, with 16 bases between them. The CDR3 consists of 15 residues. Germline V gene sequence: CDR1 SGDLS, CDR2 YYNGEE.